Listed below are T cell receptor beta chains from one sample, sequenced in a study of T cells after yellow fever vaccination. Each CDR3 protein is one row after TCRdb ran MiXCR on the 5' RACE reads. The table records about 120,000 distinct CDR3 sequences, roughly 7.9% of them present only once. Sequences were derived from CD4+ T cells sorted from PBMCs, sampled about 41 days after the first yellow fever vaccination. The source is a man aged 18 to 29 who received the YFV17D yellow fever vaccine. Each CDR3 is given with its conserved first and last residue. D genes are given only for firm matches. Some rows have no size entry. The others give once, few or many, or a class for an expanded clone.

V	J	D	size	CDR3	DNA
TRBV11-2	TRBJ1-5	TRBD1	.	CASSLVNNVGQSNQPQHF	TGTGCCAGCAGCTTAGTCAACAATGTGGGACAGAGCAATCAGCCCCAGCATTTT
TRBV7-9	TRBJ2-1	.	many	CASSFRGSSYNEQFF	TGTGCCAGCAGCTTCCGGGGATCATCCTACAATGAGCAGTTCTTC
TRBV3-1	TRBJ1-2	TRBD1	many	CASSQLDRGREF	TGTGCCAGCAGCCAACTAGACAGGGGGCGAGAGTTC
TRBV4-3	TRBJ1-2	TRBD1	many	CASSQNRGGYTF	TGCGCCAGCAGCCAAAACAGGGGAGGCTACACCTTC
TRBV7-9	TRBJ2-7	.	many	CASSRGRYEQYF	TGTGCCAGTTCGCGAGGGAGGTACGAGCAGTACTTC
TRBV5-1	TRBJ2-5	TRBD2	few	CASSLISREDETQYF	TGCGCCAGCAGCTTGATATCCCGGGAGGACGAGACCCAGTACTTC
TRBV7-7	TRBJ2-1	.	many	CASSLGPGRNEQFF	TGTGCTAGCAGCTTAGGCCCTGGACGGAATGAGCAGTTCTTC
TRBV20-1	TRBJ2-4	.	many	CSAREADRAKNIKYF	TGCAGTGCTAGAGAGGCAGACAGAGCCAAAAACATTAAGTACTTC
TRBV15	TRBJ2-1	TRBD2	few	CATSRAVAGGNEQFF	TGTGCCACCAGCAGAGCGGTAGCGGGGGGCAATGAGCAGTTCTTC
TRBV5-1	TRBJ2-7	.	many	CASSLAVGTSYEQYF	TGCGCCAGCAGCTTGGCCGTGGGGACTTCCTACGAGCAGTACTTC
TRBV7-2	TRBJ1-3	.	many	CASSVGVGNTIYF	TGTGCCAGCAGCGTAGGGGTGGGAAACACCATATATTTT
TRBV7-8	TRBJ2-3	TRBD2	many	CASSSRLAGATDTQYF	TGTGCCAGCAGCTCACGCCTAGCGGGGGCCACAGATACGCAGTATTTT
TRBV20-1	TRBJ2-1	TRBD2	few	CSAWGGSSSYNEQFF	TGCAGTGCTTGGGGGGGTTCCAGCTCCTACAATGAGCAGTTCTTC
TRBV20-1	TRBJ1-3	.	.	CSARRGGSGNTIYF	TGCAGTGCTAGAAGAGGGGGCTCTGGAAACACCATATATTTT
TRBV4-2	TRBJ2-4	.	many	CASSQDLGTGEIPTAKNIQYF	TGTGCCAGCAGCCAAGATCTGGGGACGGGGGAGATACCGACAGCCAAAAACATTCAGTACTTC
TRBV2	TRBJ1-5	.	many	CASSQERQLYSNQPQHF	TGTGCCAGCAGTCAAGAGAGGCAGCTTTATAGCAATCAGCCCCAGCATTTT
TRBV7-8	TRBJ2-3	TRBD2	.	CASSPRGGGAGGMDTQYF	TGTGCCAGCAGCCCCAGGGGGGGGGGAGCGGGGGGAATGGATACGCAGTATTTT
TRBV25-1	TRBJ2-7	TRBD2	many	CASSEWGGGSSYEQYF	TGTGCCAGCAGTGAATGGGGGGGAGGGAGCTCCTACGAGCAGTACTTC
TRBV6-1	TRBJ2-1	TRBD2	many	CASSSGGALRNEQFF	TGTGCCAGCTCGAGCGGGGGGGCCCTGAGAAATGAGCAGTTCTTC
TRBV6-1	TRBJ2-1	TRBD1	many	CASSFDRGPYNEQFF	TGTGCCAGCAGCTTCGACAGGGGCCCCTACAATGAGCAGTTCTTC
TRBV12-3/TRBV12-4	TRBJ2-5	.	many	CASSLSGHKETQYF	TGTGCCAGCAGTTTATCGGGACACAAAGAGACCCAGTACTTC
TRBV20-1	TRBJ1-1	.	many	CSAPPVNTEAFF	TGCAGTGCCCCTCCGGTAAATACTGAAGCTTTCTTT
TRBV5-5	TRBJ2-1	TRBD2	many	CASSVSGVNYNEQFF	TGTGCCAGCAGCGTTAGCGGGGTAAACTACAATGAGCAGTTCTTC
TRBV12-3/TRBV12-4	TRBJ1-1	.	many	CASSSFEAGTEAFF	TGTGCCAGCAGTTCCTTCGAGGCGGGCACTGAAGCTTTCTTT
TRBV6-1	TRBJ2-2	.	.	CASTTRRDTGELFF	TGTGCCAGCACTACCCGACGGGATACCGGGGAGCTGTTTTTT
TRBV6-1	TRBJ1-2	.	many	CASTPGRVDGYTF	TGTGCCAGCACCCCGGGTAGGGTCGATGGCTACACCTTC
TRBV3-1	TRBJ2-4	.	few	CASSPPVAGAIQYF	TGTGCCAGCAGCCCCCCGGTGGCGGGCGCTATTCAGTACTTC
TRBV11-2	TRBJ1-4	TRBD1	few	CASSSAGTGGPRGGEKLFF	TGTGCCAGCAGCTCCGCCGGGACAGGGGGCCCCCGGGGAGGTGAAAAACTGTTTTTT